This passage covers 30 T cell receptor beta chains from one sample sequenced in a study of T cell changes during pregnancy in multiple sclerosis. Measured with immunoSEQ multiplex PCR; TCRdb has only the in-frame clones, and not every one. This sample has 65,000 to 85,000 clones, with 75% to 90% found just once. Source: peripheral blood, taken after pregnancy. The receptors stem from a female donor in good health, enrolled as a control in a pregnancy study.

The chain employs TRBV27 and TRBJ2-7; D is perhaps TRBD1 (6 bases). Trimming shortened V by 6 bases and J by 6 bases, and 18 bases separated the two germline ends. The length of the CDR3 is 14 residues. In germline, CDR1 is MNHEY, CDR2 SMNVEV (reference sequence). DNA for the CDR3: TGTGCCAGCAGCCAGGGGTCGGCAGGGCGCGAGCAGTACTTC. Translating gives CASSQGSAGREQYF.

This chain connects TRBV4-2 to TRBJ2-7; 12 nucleotides line up with TRBD2. There are 15 residues in the CDR3. The ends lost 1 base at V and 4 bases at J; junction bases unmatched: 2. Germline CDR1 is LGHNA and CDR2 is YNFKEQ. The CDR3 DNA reads as TGTGCCAGCAGCCAAGCCCTAGCGGGAGGGTACGAGCAGTACTTC. It specifies CASSQALAGGYEQYF.

J is TRBJ2-2 and V is TRBV11-3, with TRBD2 as a possible D gene (6 bases). Deletions cut 5 bases from V and 7 bases from J, with 8 bases between. The CDR3 extends over 12 amino acids. CDR1 SGHNT and CDR2 YENEEA come from the germline V gene. CDR3 loop: CASSHSGGELFF. CDR3 coding DNA: TGTGCCAGCAGCCATAGCGGCGGGGAGCTGTTTTTT.

A single count supports this clone. V usage is TRBV6-5 and J usage is TRBJ2-1; 7 nucleotides match TRBD2. The CDR3 spans 15 residues. Trimming took 2 bases from V and 8 from J; bases not matched to a gene: 9. CDR1 and CDR2 from the germline V gene are MNHEY and SVGAGI. The CDR3 DNA sequence: TGTGCCAGCAGTTACGATCGCGGGAGCAACTATGAGCAGTTCTTC. Its protein product is CASSYDRGSNYEQFF.

The chain joins TRBV28 to TRBJ2-7, with a possible D match to TRBD1 (6 bases). The CDR3 consists of 14 residues. The V end was cut by 3 bases, the J end by 3 bases, with 12 bases between. Germline CDR1 is MDHEN and CDR2 is SYDVKM. The DNA for the CDR3 is TGTGCCAGCAGTTTGGGGGCAACAAACTACGAGCAGTACTTC. It encodes CASSLGATNYEQYF. The full variable domain, in which reference TRBV28 and TRBJ2-7 provide the parts outside the CDR3, is DVKVTQSSRYLVKRTGEKVFLECVQDMDHENMFWYRQDPGLGLRLIYFSYDVKMKEKGDIPEGYSVSREKKERFSLILESASTNQTSMYLCASSLGATNYEQYFGPGTRLTVT.

This clone was counted once. V usage is TRBV5-4 and J usage is TRBJ2-7; TRBD1 might be the D (6 bases). Per germline, CDR1 SGHNT and CDR2 YYREEE (reference sequence). Trimming cost V 3 bases and J 3 bases, with 10 bases left between them. CDR3 size: 13 residues. CDR3 sequence (DNA): TGTGCCAGCAGCTCGGGACAAATCTACGAGCAGTACTTC. It yields the protein CASSSGQIYEQYF.

This chain uses TRBV30 with TRBJ1-3; the D is unclear. The CDR3 is 13 residues long. CDR1 GTSNPN and CDR2 SVGIG come from the germline V gene (reference sequence). Trimming took off 0 bases at V and 4 bases at J, with 7 bases between the two ends. The CDR3 DNA reads as TGTGCCTGGAGTGTAGCGAGGGGAAACACCATATATTTT. This translates into CAWSVARGNTIYF.

Of note for this clone: One end of the junction does not line up with germline, which may come from a read error. Other DNA sequences within the sample encode an identical CDR3. The chain joins TRBV29-1 to TRBJ1-2; TRBD1 agrees at 8 bases. This CDR3 is built from 15 residues. Germline V CDR1 and CDR2: SQVTM, ANQGSEA. In DNA, the CDR3 is TGTAGCGTTGAAGAAGACAGGGGAGCTAACTATGGCTACACCTTC. It specifies CSVEEDRGANYGYTF.

The genes are TRBV19 and TRBJ2-1; D unclear. Germline CDR1 LNHDA, CDR2 SQIVND (reference sequence). The CDR3 consists of 13 residues. V was pared by 1 base and J by 6 bases, with 7 bases between. The DNA of the CDR3 is TGTGCCAGTAGTATAGGCCGGGTCAATGAGCAGTTCTTC. This gives the protein CASSIGRVNEQFF.

The chain is built from TRBV25-1 and TRBJ2-2, with D hard to call. Germline-derived CDR1 and CDR2 are MGHDK and SYGVNS. V was clipped by 3 bases and J by 0 bases, with 8 bases between them. This CDR3 spans 15 amino acids. CDR3 loop: CASSDPRANTGELFF. DNA for the CDR3: TGTGCCAGCAGTGATCCGCGAGCGAACACCGGGGAGCTGTTTTTT.

The V and J genes are TRBV15 and TRBJ2-7; 8 bases line up with TRBD1. CDR1 LNHNV and CDR2 YYDKDF come from the germline V gene (reference sequence). J was trimmed by 4 bases and V by 3 bases; bases with no gene match: 11. This CDR3 region has 16 residues. CDR3 nucleotides: TGTGCCACCAGCAGTCTTGGATCAAACAGGGGGTACGAGCAGTACTTC. It is translated as CATSSLGSNRGYEQYF.

This clone was counted between two and nine times. V and J are TRBV6-5 and TRBJ1-4; TRBD1 matches at 8 bases. This CDR3 has 14 amino acids. Per germline, CDR1 MNHEY and CDR2 SVGAGI. The V gene end was trimmed by 6 bases and the J gene end by 5 bases; junction bases not matched to a gene: 5. The CDR3 region is CASRNTGGNEKLFF. CDR3 bases: TGTGCCAGCAGAAACACAGGGGGGAATGAAAAACTGTTTTTT.

The chain is built from TRBV10-2 and TRBJ1-1; 8 nucleotides agree with TRBD1. This CDR3 has 14 amino acids. Per germline, CDR1 WSHSY and CDR2 SAAADI. Trimming removed 4 bases from V and 3 bases from J; junction bases left unmatched: 4. CDR3 in amino acids: CASSATGVDTEAFF. CDR3 in DNA: TGCGCCAGCAGTGCGACAGGGGTGGACACTGAAGCTTTCTTT.

The chain links TRBV7-9 to TRBJ1-5; TRBD1 is a possible D gene (5 bases). The germline gives CDR1 SEHNR, CDR2 FQNEAQ (reference sequence). V gave up 3 bases and J gave up 0 bases, with 9 bases separating them. CDR3 length equals 15 residues. CDR3 in amino acids: CASSFGGDSNQPQHF. DNA for the CDR3: TGTGCCAGCAGCTTCGGAGGGGATAGCAATCAGCCCCAGCATTTT.

This clone was found once. The rearrangement joins TRBV5-6 to TRBJ1-1; no clear D gene. The V gene's germline CDR1 is SGHDT and CDR2 YYEEEE. The CDR3 is made up of 15 amino acids. Trimming pared 0 bases from V and 2 bases from J, leaving 11 bases between. As DNA, the CDR3 is TGTGCCAGCAGCTTGGAACCGCAGTCCAACACTGAAGCTTTCTTT. It specifies CASSLEPQSNTEAFF.

V usage is TRBV5-1 and J usage is TRBJ1-2, with 8 bases fitting TRBD1. V dropped 4 bases and J dropped 8; count of bases not matched to a gene: 7. This CDR3 comprises 13 residues. CDR1 and CDR2 from the germline V gene are SGHRS and YFSETQ. CDR3 nucleotides: TGCGCCAGCAGCCACGGGACAGGCTGGGGCTACACCTTC. Translation gives CASSHGTGWGYTF.

The chain combines TRBV18 with TRBJ1-5; 9 bases line up with TRBD1. In germline, CDR1 is KGHSH, CDR2 LQKENI. J lost 7 bases, V lost 4 bases, and 8 bases had no gene match. CDR3 length: 15 residues. The CDR3 coding sequence is TGTGCCAGCTCACAATCAACAGGGGGCCGACAGCCCCAGCATTTT. Translating it yields CASSQSTGGRQPQHF.

The rearrangement uses TRBV5-6 and TRBJ2-1, with D possibly TRBD1 on 5 matching bases. Trimming took 4 bases from V and 14 from J, leaving 16 bases between them. Germline V CDR1 and CDR2: SGHDT, YYEEEE. The CDR3 runs to 12 residues. The CDR3 spells CASSRWPIGEFF. For the CDR3, the DNA is TGTGCCAGCAGCCGCTGGCCTATAGGGGAGTTCTTC. Full variable domain (rest looked up from reference TRBV5-6 and TRBJ2-1): DAGVTQSPTHLIKTRGQQVTLRCSPKSGHDTVSWYQQALGQGPQFIFQYYEEEERQRGNFPDRFSGHQFPNYSSELNVNALLLGDSALYLCASSRWPIGEFFGPGTRLTVL.

The CDR3 DNA reads TGTGCCAGTAGTATAGATACAGTCAACACCGGGGAGCTGTTTTTT. Translating gives CASSIDTVNTGELFF. The chain uses TRBV19 and TRBJ2-2; unclear D gene. Germline lookup yields CDR1 LNHDA and CDR2 SQIVND (reference sequence). The V gene lost 0 bases and the J gene lost 2 bases, with 7 bases spanning the gap. This CDR3 is built from 15 residues.

The chain is built from TRBV5-1 and TRBJ2-5; TRBD1 matches at 10 bases. Looked up from germline, CDR1 is SGHRS and CDR2 is YFSETQ. Trimming cost V 5 bases and J 4 bases; bases outside gene matches: 14. CDR3 size: 17 residues. CDR3 amino acids: CASSPQSGTGVGETQYF. The CDR3 nucleotides read TGCGCCAGCAGTCCCCAATCCGGGACAGGGGTGGGAGAGACCCAGTACTTC.

J is TRBJ1-1 and V is TRBV29-1; possible D gene TRBD1, 6 bases. V gave up 5 bases and J gave up 1 base, with 11 bases separating them. This CDR3 has 13 residues. CDR1 and CDR2 (germline): SQVTM, ANQGSEA. CDR3 in amino acids: CSVMRGGNTEAFF. The CDR3 region has the DNA TGCAGCGTTATGCGAGGGGGGAACACTGAAGCTTTCTTT.

The chain combines TRBV5-6 with TRBJ2-7; D may be TRBD1 (6 bases). Germline V gene lookup returns CDR1 SGHDT and CDR2 YYEEEE. V lost 0 bases and J lost 4, with 11 bases in between. This CDR3 spans 14 amino acids. CDR3: CASSLDRVGYEQYF. The CDR3, as DNA: TGTGCCAGCAGCTTGGACAGGGTTGGGTACGAGCAGTACTTC.

This chain joins TRBV29-1 and TRBJ1-1, with D unclear. The V end was cut by 3 bases, the J end by 7 bases, with 15 bases between. Looked up from germline, CDR1 is SQVTM and CDR2 is ANQGSEA. The CDR3 sequence is 13 residues long. This CDR3 reads CSVDYSAYGEAFF. In DNA form, the CDR3 reads TGCAGCGTTGATTACAGTGCCTATGGTGAAGCTTTCTTT.

This chain links TRBV11-2 with TRBJ2-7, with D perhaps matching TRBD1 (5 bases). This CDR3 spans 13 amino acids. From germline, CDR1 is SGHAT and CDR2 FQNNGV. V lost 1 base, J lost 2 bases, and 6 bases lay in between. This chain's CDR3 is CASSLGQPYEQYF. The CDR3 coding sequence is TGTGCCAGCAGCTTAGGACAGCCCTACGAGCAGTACTTC. Together with reference TRBV11-2 and TRBJ2-7, the CDR3 gives the full variable domain: EAGVAQSPRYKIIEKRQSVAFWCNPISGHATLYWYQQILGQGPKLLIQFQNNGVVDDSQLPKDRFSAERLKGVDSTLKIQPAKLEDSAVYLCASSLGQPYEQYFGPGTRLTVT.

This chain links TRBV5-5 with TRBJ1-2, with 10 bases lining up with TRBD1. J gave up 4 bases and V 5 bases, and 5 bases lay outside the gene matches. Germline assignment: CDR1 SGHKS and CDR2 YYEKEE (reference sequence). The CDR3 has 14 residues. The CDR3 DNA reads as TGTGCCAGCAGTAGACAGGGGGCGGTCTATGGCTACACCTTC. Translating it yields CASSRQGAVYGYTF.

V is TRBV19 and J is TRBJ1-5; 7 bases agree with TRBD1. J was trimmed by 1 base and V by 6 bases; bases with no gene match: 3. The CDR3 covers 14 residues. Germline values: CDR1 LNHDA, CDR2 SQIVND (reference sequence). CDR3 bases: TGTGCCAGTAGAACAGGGGCGAGCAATCAGCCCCAGCATTTT. Protein: CASRTGASNQPQHF.

The rearrangement uses TRBV27 and TRBJ1-5; TRBD1 matches at 9 bases. The V gene end was trimmed by 10 bases and the J gene end by 6 bases; junction bases not matched to a gene: 4. Germline CDR1 and CDR2: MNHEY and SMNVEV (reference sequence). CDR3 length: 12 residues. CDR3 in DNA: TGTGCCACCCGGACAGGGGTTCAGCCCCAGCATTTT. Residues: CATRTGVQPQHF.

This sequence joins TRBV7-9 and TRBJ1-1, with D possibly being TRBD1 (5 bases). Between the trimmed V and J ends, which lost 1 base and 6 bases, there was a span of 18 bases. CDR1 and CDR2 from the germline V gene are SEHNR and FQNEAQ (reference sequence). The CDR3 sequence is 16 residues long. The CDR3 protein is CASSLEVGGQGAEAFF. DNA for the CDR3: TGTGCCAGCAGCTTAGAAGTTGGTGGCCAGGGCGCTGAAGCTTTCTTT.

The genes are TRBV7-2 and TRBJ2-1; D is possibly TRBD1 (6 bases). There are 16 residues in the CDR3. Trimming left V 1 base short and J 2 bases short, with 12 bases between. CDR1 SGHTA and CDR2 FQGNSA come from the germline V gene. The CDR3 nucleotides are TGTGCCAGCAGCTTAGTTGGGACACCGACCTACAATGAGCAGTTCTTC. Residues: CASSLVGTPTYNEQFF.

The rearrangement links TRBV7-2 to TRBJ2-5, with D uncertain. V lost 1 base to trimming and J lost 4 bases, with 7 bases between them. Germline V lookup: CDR1 SGHTA, CDR2 FQGNSA. This CDR3 spans 13 amino acids. The CDR3 DNA sequence: TGTGCCAGCAGCTTAGACCACTCAGAGACCCAGTACTTC. Translation gives CASSLDHSETQYF.